A single sample is the source of the 26 T cell receptor beta chains below, sequenced in a study of blood T cell repertoires in COVID-19. Only in-frame clones appear in the TCRdb table, and some are missing; sequencing was by immunoSEQ multiplex PCR. The sample has about 24,000 clones, over 80% seen once. The sequenced material came from peripheral blood. These receptors originate from a human donor with active COVID-19. The donor label of this sample is uncertain.

V usage is TRBV6-2 or TRBV6-3 and J usage is TRBJ1-1; D unclear. The ends were cut back, 4 bases at V and 5 bases at J, with 5 bases in the middle. The CDR3 runs 11 residues. The V gene's germline CDR1 is MNHEY and CDR2 SVGEGT. The DNA for the CDR3 is TGTGCCAGCAGTTGGAGGACTGAAGCTTTCTTT. The encoded protein is CASSWRTEAFF.

The DNA for the CDR3 is TGTGCCAGCAGCGCCGGGACAGGGGGAAGCATTCAGTACTTC. This sequence encodes CASSAGTGGSIQYF. The gene calls are TRBV9 and TRBJ2-4, with 11 bases that match TRBD1. Trimming took 3 bases from V and 9 from J; bases not matched to a gene: 5. Germline V CDR1 and CDR2: SGDLS, YYNGEE. This CDR3 region has 14 residues.

This clone has only a few counts. The chain has TRBV11-3 and TRBJ1-4; D ambiguous. Trimming stripped 2 bases from V and 8 bases from J, with 9 bases between. CDR1 is SGHNT and CDR2 is YENEEA in the germline V gene. This CDR3 spans 13 amino acids. The DNA of the CDR3 is TGTGCCAGCAGCTTATTTCTAGGCGAAAAACTGTTTTTT. It is translated as CASSLFLGEKLFF.

V and J are TRBV10-2 and TRBJ2-3, with 9 bases identical to TRBD2. The CDR3 extends over 14 amino acids. CDR1 WSHSY and CDR2 SAAADI come from the germline V gene. The V gene end was trimmed by 4 bases and the J gene end by 3 bases; junction bases not matched to a gene: 2. CDR3 nucleotide sequence: TGCGCCAGCAGTGCTAGCGGGGTAACAGATACGCAGTATTTT. Its translation: CASSASGVTDTQYF.

In its sample, this clone was seen a few times. The gene calls are TRBV7-3 and TRBJ1-3; TRBD1 aligns across 9 bases. The germline gives CDR1 SGHTA, CDR2 FQGTGA. The J segment lost 4 bases and the V segment lost 4 bases, leaving 5 bases of the junction unmatched. The CDR3 is 15 residues long. Here the CDR3 reads CASSSGTGMGNTIYF. CDR3 sequence (DNA): TGTGCCAGCAGCTCCGGGACAGGGATGGGAAACACCATATATTTT.

The chain combines TRBV11-3 with TRBJ1-2, with D uncertain. This CDR3 is 14 amino acids long. V lost 1 base, J lost 5 bases, and 11 bases lay in between. Germline V gene sequence: CDR1 SGHNT, CDR2 YENEEA. The CDR3 DNA follows: TGTGCCAGCAGCTTAGGTACCGTTCTATATGGCTACACCTTC. This sequence encodes CASSLGTVLYGYTF.

This clone has just one count. The chain joins TRBV11-3 to TRBJ1-2, with a possible D match to TRBD1 (5 bases). V lost 4 bases and J 8 bases, leaving 14 bases between the germline ends. This CDR3 has 13 residues. Looked up from germline, CDR1 is SGHNT and CDR2 is YENEEA. CDR3 sequence: CASSSGQGGGYTF. The CDR3 nucleotides read TGTGCCAGCAGCTCAGGCCAGGGAGGGGGCTACACCTTC.

This chain uses TRBV5-4 with TRBJ2-7; 7 positions match TRBD2. Germline CDR1 reads SGHNT; CDR2 reads YYREEE (reference sequence). Trimming removed 2 bases from V and 3 bases from J; junction bases left unmatched: 2. CDR3 length: 13 residues. In DNA form, the CDR3 reads TGTGCCAGCAGCTTAAGCGGGGTCTACGAGCAGTACTTC. This codes for CASSLSGVYEQYF.

The rearrangement links TRBV6-5 to TRBJ2-7; possible D gene TRBD2, 6 bases. V lost 0 bases to trimming and J lost 7 bases, with 19 bases between them. Germline V gene lookup returns CDR1 MNHEY and CDR2 SVGAGI. The CDR3 runs 16 residues. CDR3 in amino acids: CASSYSAAGRWGEQYF. The CDR3 DNA is TGTGCCAGCAGTTACTCTGCGGCGGGGAGATGGGGGGAGCAGTACTTC.

The genes are TRBV10-3 and TRBJ1-1; possible D gene TRBD1, 5 bases. The germline V gene encodes CDR1 ENHRY and CDR2 SYGVKD. V was shortened by 2 bases and J by 3 bases, with 13 bases between the two germline ends. This CDR3 is built from 15 residues. CDR3 nucleotides: TGTGCCATCAGTGAGGGGGGGAACCTAGACACTGAAGCTTTCTTT. Protein sequence: CAISEGGNLDTEAFF.

The J gene is TRBJ2-3, the V gene TRBV10-3, with TRBD2 matching over 11 bases. V lost 11 bases and J lost 4; bases outside the gene matches: 11. The CDR3 contains 15 residues. CDR1 ENHRY and CDR2 SYGVKD come from the germline V gene. The CDR3 sequence: CASTALAGESDTQYF. The CDR3 DNA reads as TGTGCCTCGACAGCACTAGCGGGGGAATCAGATACGCAGTATTTT.

Only a few counts were recorded for this clone. The chain has TRBV5-1 and TRBJ2-1; TRBD2 agrees at 11 bases. Per the germline V gene, CDR1 is SGHRS and CDR2 is YFSETQ. This CDR3 is built from 14 residues. V was clipped by 2 bases and J by 7 bases; unmatched bases: 2. The CDR3 DNA follows: TGCGCCAGCAGCTTACTAGCGGGAGTGAATGAGCAGTTCTTC. This encodes CASSLLAGVNEQFF.

The chain employs TRBV28 and TRBJ2-7, with a tentative D call TRBD1 (6 bases). Germline V gene lookup returns CDR1 MDHEN and CDR2 SYDVKM. The CDR3 sequence is 15 residues long. V was pared by 5 bases and J by 7 bases, with 21 bases between. The CDR3 region is CASSAAAAGVWEQYF. For the CDR3, the DNA is TGTGCCAGCAGTGCAGCCGCGGCAGGGGTATGGGAGCAGTACTTC.

J is TRBJ2-3 and V is TRBV30; maybe TRBD1 (5 bases). This CDR3 has 14 amino acids. Germline CDR1 and CDR2: GTSNPN and SVGIG (reference sequence). Trimming left V 2 bases short and J 0 bases short, with 9 bases between. CDR3 coding DNA: TGTGCCTGGAGTAGGGGAACTAGCACAGATACGCAGTATTTT. Its translation: CAWSRGTSTDTQYF.

This clone occurred once. The chain couples TRBV7-3 to TRBJ2-3; D not certain. V gave up 6 bases and J gave up 1 base, with 20 bases separating them. The CDR3 is 17 amino acids. CDR1 is SGHTA and CDR2 is FQGTGA in the germline V gene. The DNA of the CDR3 is TGTGCCAGCAGTTCTCCTAACGCCGGGTTCGGCACAGATACGCAGTATTTT. Translated, it gives CASSSPNAGFGTDTQYF.

Only a few counts were recorded for this clone. V and J are TRBV4-3 and TRBJ1-5; D is uncertain. With 0 bases removed from V and 7 bases from J, the gap between germline ends came to 10 bases. Germline values: CDR1 LGHNA, CDR2 YSLEER. This CDR3 contains 14 residues. This CDR3 is CASSQDRGNQPQHF. The CDR3 DNA sequence: TGCGCCAGCAGCCAAGATAGAGGGAACCAGCCCCAGCATTTT.

The chain uses TRBV9 and TRBJ2-5; 8 bases line up with TRBD2. Looked up from germline, CDR1 is SGDLS and CDR2 is YYNGEE. Trimming took 3 bases from V and 2 from J; bases not matched to a gene: 3. This CDR3 contains 14 residues. CDR3 nucleotide sequence: TGTGCCAGCAGCGCCTCGGGGGGGCAAGAGACCCAGTACTTC. Protein sequence: CASSASGGQETQYF.

The chain links TRBV4-2 to TRBJ2-7; 10 nucleotides align to TRBD1. From germline, CDR1 is LGHNA and CDR2 YNFKEQ. The trim removed 0 bases at V and 2 bases at J, leaving 7 bases unmatched. The CDR3 extends over 17 amino acids. Here the CDR3 reads CASSQDLWGTGAYEQYF. In DNA, the CDR3 is TGTGCCAGCAGCCAAGATCTTTGGGGGACAGGGGCCTACGAGCAGTACTTC.

This clone appeared a single time. V gene TRBV18 combines with J gene TRBJ2-2; 7 bases line up with TRBD1. The J segment lost 3 bases and the V segment lost 6 bases, leaving 1 base of the junction unmatched. The CDR3 consists of 13 residues. CDR1 and CDR2 (germline): KGHSH, LQKENI. This CDR3 reads CASSGQDTGELFF. CDR3 DNA: TGTGCCAGCTCCGGACAGGACACCGGGGAGCTGTTTTTT.

This chain uses TRBV12-3 or TRBV12-4 with TRBJ1-1; D gene ambiguous. V dropped 6 bases and J dropped 4 bases, with 6 bases sitting between them. The CDR3 sequence is 11 residues long. This CDR3 is CASSTVTEAFF. CDR3 sequence (DNA): TGTGCCAGCAGCACTGTCACTGAAGCTTTCTTT.

This clone was counted a single time. The chain couples TRBV6-1 to TRBJ2-5; D perhaps matches TRBD2 (6 bases). CDR3 length equals 17 residues. Trimming shortened V by 1 base and J by 6 bases, and 21 bases separated the two germline ends. Germline V gives CDR1 MNHNS, CDR2 SASEGT. CDR3 sequence: CASSEGSAGPGGKTQYF. The CDR3 nucleotides are TGTGCCAGCAGTGAAGGTTCGGCAGGGCCCGGAGGGAAGACCCAGTACTTC.

This sequence joins TRBV11-2 and TRBJ2-6; 12 bases fit TRBD1. CDR3 length equals 17 residues. Germline-derived CDR1 and CDR2 are SGHAT and FQNNGV. J lost 4 bases, V lost 5 bases, and 6 bases had no gene match. DNA of the CDR3: TGTGCCAGCAGCCCCCGGGACAGGGGGCCCGGGGCCAACGTCCTGACTTTC. It specifies CASSPRDRGPGANVLTF.

The CDR3 is CASSQVRDTEAFF. The CDR3 DNA follows: TGTGCCAGCAGCCAAGTACGGGATACTGAAGCTTTCTTT. This sequence joins TRBV4-2 and TRBJ1-1; D call uncertain. Looked up from germline, CDR1 is LGHNA and CDR2 is YNFKEQ. V lost 1 base to trimming and J lost 5 bases, with 8 bases between them. The CDR3 is made up of 13 amino acids.

The CDR3 DNA sequence: TGCGCCAGCAGCGCGTCGGGGGGACGATATCAGCCCCAGCATTTT. The encoded protein is CASSASGGRYQPQHF. The chain uses TRBV5-1 and TRBJ1-5, with a weak D call TRBD1 (5 bases). V lost 4 bases and J 5 bases, leaving 16 bases between the germline ends. Germline lookup yields CDR1 SGHRS and CDR2 YFSETQ. This CDR3 is 15 amino acids long.

The chain links TRBV6-1 to TRBJ2-3; 11 positions agree with TRBD2. This CDR3 comprises 16 residues. Germline V lookup: CDR1 MNHNS, CDR2 SASEGT. J gave up 1 base and V 3 bases, and 3 bases lay outside the gene matches. The CDR3 loop is CASSERGLAGTDTQYF. CDR3 nucleotide sequence: TGTGCCAGCAGTGAGCGGGGACTAGCGGGCACAGATACGCAGTATTTT.

V is TRBV18 and J is TRBJ1-6, with D maybe TRBD1 (5 bases). Trimming stripped 4 bases from V and 2 bases from J, with 24 bases between. Germline-derived CDR1 and CDR2 are KGHSH and LQKENI. The CDR3 runs 20 residues. The CDR3 DNA sequence: TGTGCCAGCTCACTACGAAGGGAAGCGGGGGGTTCCCCCTATAATTCACCCCTCCACTTT. It encodes CASSLRREAGGSPYNSPLHF.